This TCR beta chain was sequenced for a study of identical twins. Findings and caveats of the study: Twins shared beta out-of-frame sequences in excess, but this excess was weaker. There is a chance that invariant MAIT and iNKT cells partially muddied zero-insertion analyses.

Comments on this clonotype: Its antigen is unknown.

Template switching supplied a universal primer site; unique molecular identifiers were carried on the cDNA. TCRdb reprocessed the 5' RACE reads with MiXCR, giving one entry per CDR3 protein. The sample carries approximately 240,000 distinct CDR3 sequences, about 14% recorded once. CDR1 and CDR2 from the germline V gene are SGHDT and YYEEEE. V shed 6 bases, J shed 3 bases, and the junction held 5 bases outside the gene matches. The CDR3 is made up of 13 amino acids. Sequenced material: memory (CD45RO+) T cells sorted from blood. This receptor was identified in a woman under 30 in good health. The genes are TRBV5-6 and TRBJ2-5; 7 bases agree with TRBD2. DNA for the CDR3: TGTGCCAGCATCCTGGGGGGGGAAGAGACCCAGTACTTC. The encoded protein is CASILGGEETQYF.